This TCR beta chain was identified during a study of identical twins. This CDR3 is built from 16 residues. Germline lookup yields CDR1 LGHNT and CDR2 FRNRAP. V shed 3 bases and J shed 8 bases, with 19 bases lying between them. One entry per CDR3 protein results from TCRdb running MiXCR on the 5' RACE reads. Here the sample spans about 250,000 distinct CDR3 sequences, 6% to 8.5% being singletons. This clonotype was recorded a few times. Its antigen is not known. General study results and limits: For out-of-frame alpha sequences shared by twins, low generation probability was in excess.

This sample also belongs to another study, concerning yellow fever vaccine responses in identical twins.

This chain joins TRBV12-5 and TRBJ2-2; D remains unclear. The TCR sequence derives from a woman aged 18-29 years in good health. Material: CD8+ T cells sorted from blood. This CDR3 reads CASGFSLGDPLGELFF. CDR3 in DNA: TGTGCTAGTGGTTTTAGTTTGGGCGATCCATTGGGGGAGCTGTTTTTT.